Presented here are 5 T cell receptor beta chains from one specimen sequenced in a study of T cell changes during pregnancy in multiple sclerosis. The assay was immunoSEQ multiplex PCR, and TCRdb's table has in-frame clones only and misses some. The data hold about 100,000 clones, with about 92% observed a single time. This specimen consisted of peripheral blood, obtained in the second trimester of pregnancy. These TCRs come from a female donor with multiple sclerosis, enrolled in a pregnancy study.

The chain has TRBV6-1 and TRBJ2-2, with a possible D match to TRBD2 (6 bases). Germline V gene lookup returns CDR1 MNHNS and CDR2 SASEGT. The CDR3 consists of 14 residues. The V gene lost 4 bases and the J gene lost 6 bases, with 12 bases spanning the gap. The CDR3, as DNA: TGTGCCAGCAGTGCGGGAGTTCGTGCCGGGGAGCTGTTTTTT. Amino acids: CASSAGVRAGELFF.

The chain uses TRBV27 and TRBJ2-7, with 8 bases matching TRBD1. CDR1 MNHEY and CDR2 SMNVEV come from the germline V gene (reference sequence). V trimming: 2 bases; J trimming: 1 base; junction bases outside the gene matches: 1. CDR3 length: 14 amino acids. CDR3 amino acids: CASSLRQGSYEQYF. The CDR3 DNA is TGTGCCAGCAGTTTACGACAGGGGTCCTACGAGCAGTACTTC.

The rearrangement joins TRBV6-5 to TRBJ1-3; D is undetermined. The CDR3 consists of 12 residues. Germline CDR1 and CDR2: MNHEY and SVGAGI. V lost 8 bases and J lost 0, with 5 bases in between. CDR3 bases: TGTGCCAGCCGGAGCTCTGGAAACACCATATATTTT. The encoded protein is CASRSSGNTIYF.

A single count supports this clone. The J gene is TRBJ1-1, the V gene TRBV28; D remains ambiguous. Germline V gene data show CDR1 as MDHEN and CDR2 as SYDVKM. There are 15 residues in the CDR3. Trimming removed 5 bases at V and 0 bases at J, with 13 bases between. In nucleotides, the CDR3 is TGTGCCAGCAGTCCCCGGGTCGAGATGAACACTGAAGCTTTCTTT. Its protein is CASSPRVEMNTEAFF.

This clone was recorded only once. This chain connects TRBV2 to TRBJ2-7; TRBD1 aligns across 7 bases. CDR3 length: 13 amino acids. Germline V gene data show CDR1 as SNHLY and CDR2 as FYNNEI. Germline trimming cut 5 bases from V and 7 bases from J; bases unmatched to any gene: 8. CDR3 sequence (DNA): TGTGCCAGCAGTAAGACAGGGCAGAATGAGCAGTACTTC. Translating it yields CASSKTGQNEQYF.